The next 3 T cell receptor beta chains were all read from a single sample in a study of shared clonotypes between healthy human individuals. This table comes from immunoSEQ multiplex PCR, and its TCRdb copy is limited to in-frame clones, with some not included. The sample lists millions of clones; around 96% were seen once. Naive CD8 cells comprised CD45RO-negative, CCR7-positively selected cells, excluding terminally differentiated effector memory CD45RA+ cells. The sample was naive CD8+ T cells sorted from blood. The receptors were sampled from a man in his late teens or twenties in good health.

The CDR3 loop is CASSPKTSGYTDTQYF. CDR3 coding DNA: TGTGCCAGCAGTCCGAAGACTAGCGGGTACACAGATACGCAGTATTTT. This chain uses TRBV27 with TRBJ2-3, with 10 bases identical to TRBD2. Germline CDR1 reads MNHEY; CDR2 reads SMNVEV (reference sequence). J was trimmed by 2 bases and V by 5 bases; bases with no gene match: 7. The CDR3 is 16 residues long.

This clone has only a few counts. The chain employs TRBV28 and TRBJ1-4, with 7 bases that match TRBD1. Germline loops: CDR1 MDHEN, CDR2 SYDVKM. The J segment lost 6 bases and the V segment lost 2 bases, leaving 6 bases of the junction unmatched. The CDR3 covers 15 residues. The CDR3 protein is CASSLGGGQYEKLFF. The CDR3 bases are TGTGCCAGCAGTTTAGGGGGGGGACAGTATGAAAAACTGTTTTTT.

This clone appeared a single time. The V and J genes are TRBV27 and TRBJ1-1; 7 bases agree with TRBD1. Germline V lookup: CDR1 MNHEY, CDR2 SMNVEV (reference sequence). The ends lost 3 bases at V and 7 bases at J; junction bases unmatched: 5. The CDR3 loop spans 13 amino acids. CDR3 amino acids: CASSFGTVSEAFF. The CDR3 nucleotides read TGTGCCAGCAGTTTCGGGACAGTCAGTGAAGCTTTCTTT.